This T cell receptor beta chain derives from a study of shared clonotypes between healthy human individuals. TCRdb's table, derived via immunoSEQ multiplex PCR, lists solely in-frame clones and lacks some. The sample lists 2 million to 2.5 million clones, approximately 93% occurring once. This clone appeared once. V lost 0 bases and J 3 bases, leaving 15 bases between the germline ends. Germline-derived CDR1 and CDR2 are GTSNPN and SVGIG (reference sequence). The CDR3 covers 16 residues. The chain uses TRBV30 and TRBJ1-5, with D possibly being TRBD1 (6 bases). The clonotype originates from a man between 18 and 29 years old in good health. Some clones in this sample may be carry-over from other donors' samples. The sequencing sample was made of naive CD4+ T cells from PBMCs. Subset defined: CD45RA+ positively selected. CDR3 nucleotide sequence: TGTGCCTGGAGTGTAACGGGACACCTTTTCAATCAGCCCCAGCATTTT. It is translated as CAWSVTGHLFNQPQHF.